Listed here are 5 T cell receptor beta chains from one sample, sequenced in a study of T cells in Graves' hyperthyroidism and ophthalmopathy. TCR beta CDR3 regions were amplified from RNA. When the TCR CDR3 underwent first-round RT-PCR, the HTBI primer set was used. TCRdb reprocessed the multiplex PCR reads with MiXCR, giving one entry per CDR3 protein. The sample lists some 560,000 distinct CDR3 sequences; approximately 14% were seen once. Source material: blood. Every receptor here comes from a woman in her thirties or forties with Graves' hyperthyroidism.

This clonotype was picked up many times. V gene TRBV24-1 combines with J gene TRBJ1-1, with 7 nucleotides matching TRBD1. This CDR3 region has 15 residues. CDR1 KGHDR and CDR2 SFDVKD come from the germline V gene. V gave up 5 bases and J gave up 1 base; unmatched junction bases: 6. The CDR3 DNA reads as TGTGCCACCAGTGTCAACAGGGGCGGGAACACTGAAGCTTTCTTT. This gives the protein CATSVNRGGNTEAFF.

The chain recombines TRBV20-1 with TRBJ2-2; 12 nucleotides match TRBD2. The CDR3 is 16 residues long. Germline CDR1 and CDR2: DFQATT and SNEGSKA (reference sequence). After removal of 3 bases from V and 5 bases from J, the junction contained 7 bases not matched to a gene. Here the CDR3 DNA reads TGCAGTGCTAGCGCGGGGGGACTAGCGGGTACCGGGGAGCTGTTTTTT. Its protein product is CSASAGGLAGTGELFF.

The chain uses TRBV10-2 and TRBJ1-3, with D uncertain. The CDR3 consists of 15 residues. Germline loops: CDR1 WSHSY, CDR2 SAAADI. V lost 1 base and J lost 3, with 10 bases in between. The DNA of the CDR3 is TGCGCCAGCAGTGAGTTGGCAGCTGGTGGAAACACCATATATTTT. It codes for CASSELAAGGNTIYF.

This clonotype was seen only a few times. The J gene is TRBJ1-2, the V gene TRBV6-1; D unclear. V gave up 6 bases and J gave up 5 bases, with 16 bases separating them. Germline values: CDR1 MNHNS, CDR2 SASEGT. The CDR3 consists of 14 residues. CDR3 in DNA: TGTGCCAGCAGGCCACCGGGGAAAATGTATGGCTACACCTTC. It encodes CASRPPGKMYGYTF.

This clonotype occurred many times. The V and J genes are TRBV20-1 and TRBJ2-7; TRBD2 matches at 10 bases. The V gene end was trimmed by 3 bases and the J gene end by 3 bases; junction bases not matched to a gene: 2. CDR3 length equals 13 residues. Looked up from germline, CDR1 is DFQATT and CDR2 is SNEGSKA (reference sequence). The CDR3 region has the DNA TGCAGTGCTAGGGGGACTAGCGACTACGAGCAGTACTTC. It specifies CSARGTSDYEQYF.